This T cell receptor (beta chain) originates from a study of blood T cell repertoires in COVID-19. Study as a whole: PBMCs, B-cell-depleted T cells, or T cells provided the cDNA or gDNA that made up the material.

Authors' processing steps: How many nucleated cells were present was estimated from reference gene primer amplification. Here immunoSEQ multiplex PCR was the method, and the copy in TCRdb shows in-frame clones only, minus some. V, J and clone size derive from that table, while D and trimming were established from the DNA sequence. The table includes some 64,000 clones, about 80% detected once. The source is a man aged 55 to 69 with COVID-19, enrolled during active disease. Material for sequencing was peripheral blood.

CDR3 DNA: TGTGCCAGCAGTCGAAGCCTAGCGGGACAAGAGACCCAGTACTTC. Protein product: CASSRSLAGQETQYF. The chain links TRBV11-3 to TRBJ2-5; 9 nucleotides align to TRBD2. The ends lost 6 bases at V and 2 bases at J; junction bases unmatched: 7. The CDR3 has 15 amino acids. Germline assignment: CDR1 SGHNT and CDR2 YENEEA.